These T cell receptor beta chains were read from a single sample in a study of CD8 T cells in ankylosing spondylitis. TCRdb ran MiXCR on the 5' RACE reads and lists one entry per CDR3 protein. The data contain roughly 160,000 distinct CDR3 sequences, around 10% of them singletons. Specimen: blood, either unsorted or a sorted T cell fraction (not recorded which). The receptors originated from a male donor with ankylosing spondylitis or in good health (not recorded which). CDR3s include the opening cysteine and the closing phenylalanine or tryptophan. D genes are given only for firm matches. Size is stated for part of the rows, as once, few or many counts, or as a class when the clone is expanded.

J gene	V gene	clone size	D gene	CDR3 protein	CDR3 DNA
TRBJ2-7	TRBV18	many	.	CASSPRVGGYEQYF	TGTGCCAGCTCACCACGTGTCGGGGGCTACGAGCAGTACTTC
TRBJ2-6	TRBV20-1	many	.	CSARDILSASGANVLTF	TGCAGTGCTAGAGATATCCTCTCGGCCTCTGGGGCCAACGTCCTGACTTTC
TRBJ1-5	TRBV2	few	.	CPTVRDGYSNQPQHF	TGTCCGACGGTCAGGGACGGCTATAGCAATCAGCCCCAGCATTTT
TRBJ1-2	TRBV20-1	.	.	CSAKDPWGYGYTF	TGCAGTGCTAAGGACCCCTGGGGCTATGGCTACACCTTC
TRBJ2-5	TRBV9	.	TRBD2	CASSVSGATSQETQYF	TGTGCCAGCAGCGTTAGCGGGGCCACTTCTCAAGAGACCCAGTACTTC
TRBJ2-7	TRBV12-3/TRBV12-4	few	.	CASRGHWEQYF	TGTGCCAGCAGGGGACATTGGGAGCAGTACTTC
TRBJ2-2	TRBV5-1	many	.	CASSFGGSGGTGELFF	TGCGCCAGCAGCTTTGGAGGGTCGGGCGGCACCGGGGAGCTGTTTTTT
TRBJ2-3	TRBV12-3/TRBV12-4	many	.	CASSLVSTEDTQYF	TGTGCCAGCAGTTTAGTATCTACCGAGGATACGCAGTATTTT
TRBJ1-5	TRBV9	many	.	CASSVDDYQPQHF	TGTGCCAGCAGCGTAGATGACTATCAGCCCCAGCATTTT
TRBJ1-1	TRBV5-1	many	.	CASSLGGTTDTEAFF	TGCGCCAGCAGCTTGGGAGGGACTACGGACACTGAAGCTTTCTTT
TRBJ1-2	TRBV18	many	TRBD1	CASSPQGQMHGYTF	TGTGCCAGCTCACCACAGGGACAGATGCATGGCTACACCTTC
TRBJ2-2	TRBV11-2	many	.	CASSLLANTGELFF	TGTGCCAGCAGCTTACTGGCGAACACCGGGGAGCTGTTTTTT
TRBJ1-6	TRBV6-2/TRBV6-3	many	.	CASSYRWGSPLHF	TGTGCCAGCAGTTACCGATGGGGTTCACCCCTCCACTTT
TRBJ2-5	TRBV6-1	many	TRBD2	CASSPGRGSELGETQYF	TGTGCCAGCAGCCCCGGGAGGGGGTCGGAACTCGGGGAGACCCAGTACTTC
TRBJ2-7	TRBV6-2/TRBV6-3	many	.	CASSVGDSYEQYF	TGTGCCAGCTCGGTCGGGGACTCCTACGAGCAGTACTTC
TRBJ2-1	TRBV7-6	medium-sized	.	CASSSGHEQFF	TGTGCCAGCAGCTCAGGCCATGAGCAGTTCTTC
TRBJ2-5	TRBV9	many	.	CASSVVPKGETQYF	TGTGCCAGCAGCGTAGTGCCAAAAGGAGAGACCCAGTACTTC
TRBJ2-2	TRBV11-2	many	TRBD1	CASSLYRGDTGELFF	TGTGCCAGCAGCTTATACAGGGGTGACACCGGGGAGCTGTTTTTT
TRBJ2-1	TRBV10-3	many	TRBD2	CAISEAGGGAYNEQFF	TGTGCCATCAGTGAGGCGGGAGGGGGAGCCTACAATGAGCAGTTCTTC
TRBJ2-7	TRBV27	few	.	CASSGGRDGSYEQYF	TGTGCCAGCAGTGGGGGCCGGGACGGATCCTACGAGCAGTACTTC
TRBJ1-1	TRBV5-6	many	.	CASSSLQGYEAFF	TGTGCCAGCAGTTCCTTGCAGGGTTATGAAGCTTTCTTT
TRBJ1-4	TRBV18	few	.	CASSPTGFGEKLFF	TGTGCCAGCTCACCTACAGGGTTTGGAGAAAAACTGTTTTTT
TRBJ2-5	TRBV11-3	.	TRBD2	CASSIPKRGYETQYF	TGTGCCAGCAGCATCCCAAAGCGGGGTTATGAGACCCAGTACTTC
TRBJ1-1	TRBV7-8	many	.	CASSLVAARSNTEAFF	TGTGCCAGCAGCTTAGTTGCGGCCAGAAGCAACACTGAAGCTTTCTTT
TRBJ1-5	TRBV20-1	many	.	CSARRPVRFGQPQHF	TGCAGTGCTAGACGCCCAGTTCGGTTTGGCCAGCCCCAGCATTTT
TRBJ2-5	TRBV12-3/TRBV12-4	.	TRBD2	CASSGGLGVAGVRETQYF	TGTGCCAGCAGTGGGGGACTAGGGGTAGCGGGAGTCCGGGAGACCCAGTACTTC
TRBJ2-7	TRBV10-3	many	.	CAIGLDSSYEQYF	TGTGCCATCGGACTCGACAGCTCCTACGAGCAGTACTTC
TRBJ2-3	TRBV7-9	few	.	CASSFGLNTDTQYF	TGTGCCAGCAGCTTCGGACTGAACACAGATACGCAGTATTTT
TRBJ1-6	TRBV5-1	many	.	CASSLGGTRRFTLHF	TGCGCCAGCAGCTTGGGAGGAACGCGTCGGTTCACCCTCCACTTT
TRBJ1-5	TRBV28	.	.	CASSTGRVGSYSNQPQHF	TGTGCCAGCAGTACCGGGCGGGTAGGATCGTATAGCAATCAGCCCCAGCATTTT
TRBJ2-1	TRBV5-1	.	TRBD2	CASRGTSGGPYNEQFF	TGCGCCAGCAGAGGGACTAGCGGGGGGCCATACAATGAGCAGTTCTTC
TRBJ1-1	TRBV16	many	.	CASSQLDHGGSTEAFF	TGTGCCAGCAGCCAATTAGACCATGGGGGGTCCACTGAAGCTTTCTTT
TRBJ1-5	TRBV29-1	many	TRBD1	CSVDWDRGVSRNQPQHF	TGCAGCGTTGATTGGGACAGGGGAGTTTCAAGGAATCAGCCCCAGCATTTT
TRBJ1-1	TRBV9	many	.	CASSVDSNTEAFF	TGTGCCAGCAGCGTGGACTCGAACACTGAAGCTTTCTTT
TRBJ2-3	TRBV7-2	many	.	CASSLPSTDTQYF	TGTGCCAGCAGCTTACCTAGCACAGATACGCAGTATTTT
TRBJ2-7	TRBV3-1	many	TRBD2	CASSLAGGENSYEQYF	TGTGCCAGCAGTCTAGCGGGGGGAGAAAACTCCTACGAGCAGTACTTC
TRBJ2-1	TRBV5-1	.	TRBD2	CASSDRPGTSGYNEQFF	TGCGCCAGCAGCGATCGCCCCGGGACTAGCGGCTACAATGAGCAGTTCTTC
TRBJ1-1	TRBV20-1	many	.	CSASHGLNTEAFF	TGCAGTGCGTCACACGGGTTGAACACTGAAGCTTTCTTT
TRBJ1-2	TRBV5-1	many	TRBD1	CASSLSGTGDYGYTF	TGCGCCAGCAGCTTGAGCGGGACAGGGGACTATGGCTACACCTTC
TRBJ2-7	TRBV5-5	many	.	CASSSSGEYEQYF	TGTGCCAGCAGCTCCTCCGGGGAGTACGAGCAGTACTTC
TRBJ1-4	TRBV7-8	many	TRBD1	CASSLAWDRGTTNEKLFF	TGTGCCAGCAGCTTAGCGTGGGACAGGGGCACAACTAATGAAAAACTGTTTTTT
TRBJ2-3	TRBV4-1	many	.	CASSQDHAGRGDTQYF	TGCGCCAGCAGCCAAGATCATGCGGGAAGAGGGGATACGCAGTATTTT
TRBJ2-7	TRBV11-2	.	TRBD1	CASSLAYDRGEEQYF	TGTGCCAGCAGCTTAGCTTACGACAGGGGAGAAGAGCAGTACTTC
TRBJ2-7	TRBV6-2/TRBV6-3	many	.	CASSYAPRSGDPYEQYF	TGTGCCAGCAGTTACGCCCCCCGGTCGGGGGACCCCTACGAGCAGTACTTC
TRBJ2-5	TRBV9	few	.	CASSGGLGETQYF	TGTGCCAGCAGCGGGGGATTGGGGGAGACCCAGTACTTC
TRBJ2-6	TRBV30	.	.	CAWSWSGANVLTF	TGTGCCTGGAGTTGGTCTGGGGCCAACGTCCTGACTTTC
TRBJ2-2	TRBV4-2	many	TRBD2	CASSQPRTSGRVNTGELFF	TGTGCCAGCAGCCAACCTCGGACTAGCGGGAGGGTGAACACCGGGGAGCTGTTTTTT
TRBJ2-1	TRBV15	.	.	CATSRDLSGTEQFF	TGTGCCACCAGCAGAGATCTCTCGGGGACAGAGCAGTTCTTC
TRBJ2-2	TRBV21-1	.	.	CASSEGTVLF	TGTGCCAGCAGCGAAGGGACAGTCCTCTTT
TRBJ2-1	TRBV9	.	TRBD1	CASSAWDSSYNEQFF	TGTGCCAGCAGCGCTTGGGACAGCTCCTACAATGAGCAGTTCTTC
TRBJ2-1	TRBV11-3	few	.	CASSLAWNEQFF	TGTGCCAGCAGCTTAGCTTGGAATGAGCAGTTCTTC
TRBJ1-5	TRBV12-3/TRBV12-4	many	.	CASCRAGAGDQPQHF	TGTGCCAGCTGCAGAGCGGGGGCAGGGGATCAGCCCCAGCATTTT
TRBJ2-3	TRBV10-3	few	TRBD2	CAITPGTSSTDTQYF	TGTGCCATCACACCGGGGACTAGCAGCACAGATACGCAGTATTTT
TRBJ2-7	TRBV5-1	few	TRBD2	CASSEGGSIYEQYF	TGCGCCAGCAGCGAGGGCGGGAGTATCTACGAGCAGTACTTC
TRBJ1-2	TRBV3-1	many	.	CASRGGGEFYGYTF	TGTGCCAGCAGAGGAGGCGGCGAATTCTATGGCTACACCTTC
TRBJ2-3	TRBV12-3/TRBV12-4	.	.	CASGTLSGTDTQYF	TGTGCCAGCGGGACGCTCTCCGGCACAGATACGCAGTATTTT
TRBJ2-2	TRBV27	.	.	CATTGRRGVPTGELFF	TGTGCCACCACGGGACGCAGGGGGGTGCCCACCGGGGAGCTGTTTTTT
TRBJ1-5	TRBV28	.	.	CASSSPGDDQPQHF	TGTGCCAGCAGTTCGCCTGGGGACGATCAGCCCCAGCATTTT
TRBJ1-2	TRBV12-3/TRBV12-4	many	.	CASSFGQSSSYTF	TGTGCCAGCAGTTTCGGACAGTCTAGTAGCTACACCTTC